One sample yielded the 9 T cell receptor beta chains listed below, sequenced in a study of tumor-infiltrating lymphocytes in primary liver carcinoma. A primer matching the constant region was used to make TCR beta cDNA from approximately 0.45 ug of total RNA. Sequencing libraries for TCR beta derived from three nested multiplex PCR rounds that used slightly modified ARM-PCR. Use of TRBV1-TRBV30 forward primers with a C-beta reverse primer characterized the first two PCR rounds, which lasted about 11 cycles each. TCRdb analysed the multiplex PCR reads with MiXCR anew, one entry per CDR3 protein. The data hold roughly 80,000 distinct CDR3 sequences, with approximately 70% observed a single time. Co-extraction of RNA and DNA was performed on about 20-32 mg of unsorted bulk tissue. Sequences were obtained from liver tumor tissue from sampling region 1. Stated subset: tumor region T1, superior pole. Receptors originate from a man aged 40-50 years with primary liver carcinoma and hepatitis B virus infection.

A few counts support this clonotype. This may stem from a read error, because a much larger clone lies one nucleotide away. The chain is built from TRBV6-6 and TRBJ2-1; 9 bases are shared with TRBD2. Germline lookup yields CDR1 MNHNY and CDR2 SVGAGI (reference sequence). The CDR3 has 17 residues. J lost 0 bases, V lost 10 bases, and 13 bases had no gene match. The CDR3 nucleotides read TGTGCCAACAAACTCGGGACTAGCATGAGCTCCTACAATGAGCAGTTCTTC. Encoded protein: CANKLGTSMSSYNEQFF.

Note on this clonotype: This clone may be a read error of a much larger clone one base away. V gene TRBV11-2 combines with J gene TRBJ1-4; D gene uncertain. The CDR3 runs 14 residues. CDR1 is SGHAT and CDR2 is FQNNGV in the germline V gene. Trimming cost V 2 bases and J 12 bases, with 16 bases left between them. As DNA, the CDR3 is TGTGCCAGCAGCTTACCGGGCCCTCTCGAAGAACTGTTTTTT. This translates into CASSLPGPLEELFF.

Worth noting for this clonotype: A junction boundary mismatches the germline segment, possibly from a read error. The chain has TRBV28 and TRBJ2-7; the match to TRBD1 covers 8 bases. The germline CDR1 and CDR2 sequences are MDHEN and SYDVKM. The length of the CDR3 is 15 residues. CDR3 region: CANSPDLGQAYGQYF. CDR3 bases: TGTGCCAACAGTCCCGACCTGGGACAGGCCTACGGGCAGTACTTC.

This clonotype has more than one count but fewer than ten. The chain links TRBV4-1 to TRBJ2-5, with D perhaps matching TRBD1 or TRBD2 (6 bases each). Germline assignment: CDR1 MGHRA and CDR2 YSYEKL. The V and J ends lost 6 bases and 2 bases respectively, with 16 bases between them. The CDR3 loop spans 15 amino acids. CDR3 sequence: CASSPEGGKQETQYF. The CDR3 region has the DNA TGCGCCAGCAGTCCGGAAGGGGGGAAGCAAGAGACCCAGTACTTC.

As to this clonotype: Possible read error: a much larger clone is one base away. The chain joins TRBV30 to TRBJ2-5; D remains unclear. The CDR3 covers 14 residues. Germline V gene lookup returns CDR1 GTSNPN and CDR2 SVGIG (reference sequence). The CDR3 DNA reads as TGTGCCTGGAGTGTACTTCGCTACCAAGGGACCCAGTACTTC. This translates into CAWSVLRYQGTQYF.

Concerning this clonotype: At one end the junction does not follow the germline gene, possibly because of a read error. The chain carries TRBV12-3 or TRBV12-4 and TRBJ2-3; TRBD2 agrees at 7 bases. This CDR3 comprises 15 residues. This CDR3 reads CASTQVAGAPDTQYF. DNA of the CDR3: TGTGCCAGCACCCAGGTAGCGGGCGCCCCAGATACACAGTATTTT.

To note about this clonotype: At one end the junction does not follow the germline gene, possibly because of a read error. The rearrangement uses TRBV4-2 and TRBJ2-7; D gene uncertain. This CDR3 has 13 amino acids. Germline V gene sequence: CDR1 LGHNA, CDR2 YNFKEQ. The CDR3 DNA sequence: TGTGTCAGCAGCCAAGATACCCTCTACGAGCGGTACTTC. This encodes CVSSQDTLYERYF.

A note on this clonotype: At one boundary the junction diverges from the germline segment, which might be a read error. J is TRBJ1-2 and V is TRBV28; 8 bases map to TRBD1. This CDR3 comprises 14 residues. The germline V gene encodes CDR1 MDHEN and CDR2 SYDVKM. The CDR3 DNA follows: TGTGCCCGCAGCTACACCCAGGGGGCCTATGGCTACACCTTC. Amino acid sequence: CARSYTQGAYGYTF.

As regards this clonotype: Relative to the germline gene, one junction end is altered; a read error may explain this. The chain joins TRBV11-2 to TRBJ1-1, with 10 positions matching TRBD1. The CDR3 runs to 14 residues. Germline lookup yields CDR1 SGHAT and CDR2 FQNNGV. The CDR3 bases are TGTGCATGCAGCCTACAGACAGGGGGCACTGAGGCTTTCTTT. Protein product: CACSLQTGGTEAFF.